A selection of T cell receptor beta chains follows, all from one sample in a study of blood T cell repertoires in COVID-19. Libraries were prepared by immunoSEQ multiplex PCR; TCRdb keeps only in-frame clonotypes and omits some of them. Of 21,000 or so clones detected, 80% to 90% appear once; the ten largest clones hold about 6.7%. Input material: peripheral blood. These receptor sequences come from a human donor in a cohort sampled during active COVID-19. Each CDR3 is given with its conserved first and last residue. A D gene is named only where the DNA matches it firmly. The size field is filled for only some rows; it gives once, few, many or a size class.

d_gene: TRBD2
abundance: .
j_gene: TRBJ2-1
v_gene: TRBV20-1
CDR3nt: TGCAGTGCTAGTGATAGCGGGGGCCGATACAATGAGCAGTTCTTC
CDR3aa: CSASDSGGRYNEQFF

d_gene: TRBD1
abundance: .
j_gene: TRBJ1-1
v_gene: TRBV5-1
CDR3nt: TGCGCCAGCAGCCTAACACAAGACAGGGGGCGGAGGAACACTGAAGCTTTCTTT
CDR3aa: CASSLTQDRGRRNTEAFF

d_gene: .
abundance: .
j_gene: TRBJ1-2
v_gene: TRBV27
CDR3nt: TGTGCCAGCAGCCGGGACTTAGGGAACTATGGCTACACCTTC
CDR3aa: CASSRDLGNYGYTF

d_gene: .
abundance: .
j_gene: TRBJ2-1
v_gene: TRBV7-9
CDR3nt: TGTGCCAGCAGCTTTGGCAGGGACAATGAGCAGTTCTTC
CDR3aa: CASSFGRDNEQFF

d_gene: TRBD2
abundance: few
j_gene: TRBJ2-2
v_gene: TRBV19
CDR3nt: TGTGCCAGTAGTATCGGTTATGGTCTGGCGGGGGGGCTGTACGGGGAGCTGTTTTTT
CDR3aa: CASSIGYGLAGGLYGELFF

d_gene: TRBD1
abundance: .
j_gene: TRBJ1-1
v_gene: TRBV5-1
CDR3nt: TGCGCCAGCAGCTCCGGACAGGGGCTGAACACTGAAGCTTTCTTT
CDR3aa: CASSSGQGLNTEAFF

d_gene: .
abundance: .
j_gene: TRBJ1-1
v_gene: TRBV5-5
CDR3nt: TGTGCCAGCAGCCCCTTGACAGGAGGCGCTGAAGCTTTCTTT
CDR3aa: CASSPLTGGAEAFF

d_gene: .
abundance: .
j_gene: TRBJ1-1
v_gene: TRBV19
CDR3nt: TGTGCCAGTAGTATATTTGGACAGATGAACACTGAAGCTTTCTTT
CDR3aa: CASSIFGQMNTEAFF

d_gene: .
abundance: .
j_gene: TRBJ2-2
v_gene: TRBV6-5
CDR3nt: TGTGCCAGCAGCCGGCGGACACAGAACACCGGGGAGCTGTTTTTT
CDR3aa: CASSRRTQNTGELFF

d_gene: TRBD1
abundance: .
j_gene: TRBJ2-1
v_gene: TRBV15
CDR3nt: TGTGCCACCAGCAGAGGATGGGACAGGGGAGGCAGGAATGAGCAGTTCTTC
CDR3aa: CATSRGWDRGGRNEQFF

d_gene: .
abundance: .
j_gene: TRBJ2-7
v_gene: TRBV20-1
CDR3nt: TGCAGTGCTAGTTACAGCTACGAGCAGTACTTC
CDR3aa: CSASYSYEQYF

d_gene: TRBD1
abundance: .
j_gene: TRBJ1-2
v_gene: TRBV4-3
CDR3nt: TGCGCCAGCAGCCATTCACAGGGGTCGGGCGGCTACACCTTC
CDR3aa: CASSHSQGSGGYTF

d_gene: .
abundance: .
j_gene: TRBJ2-5
v_gene: TRBV7-2
CDR3nt: TGTGCCAGCAGCGACGGGACTCTCAGGGAGACCCAGTACTTC
CDR3aa: CASSDGTLRETQYF

d_gene: TRBD2
abundance: .
j_gene: TRBJ2-1
v_gene: TRBV11-2
CDR3nt: TGTGCCAGCAGCTGGGGACTAGGGTTAACCGCTGAGCAGTTCTTC
CDR3aa: CASSWGLGLTAEQFF

d_gene: .
abundance: .
j_gene: TRBJ1-1
v_gene: TRBV2
CDR3nt: TGTGCCAGCACCGTGAACACTGAAGCTTTCTTT
CDR3aa: CASTVNTEAFF

d_gene: .
abundance: .
j_gene: TRBJ1-1
v_gene: TRBV6-5
CDR3nt: TGTGCCAGCAGTTACTCCCGTAGGAACACTGAAGCTTTCTTT
CDR3aa: CASSYSRRNTEAFF

d_gene: .
abundance: .
j_gene: TRBJ2-3
v_gene: TRBV12-5
CDR3nt: TGTGCTAGTGGTTTGGTACGAGGGCGTGGCACAGATACGCAGTATTTT
CDR3aa: CASGLVRGRGTDTQYF

d_gene: TRBD2
abundance: .
j_gene: TRBJ2-3
v_gene: TRBV2
CDR3nt: TGTGCCAGCAGTGTTCGTGGTGCGGGGGGCACAGATACGCAGTATTTT
CDR3aa: CASSVRGAGGTDTQYF

d_gene: .
abundance: .
j_gene: TRBJ1-5
v_gene: TRBV12-5
CDR3nt: TGTGCTAGTGGTCAGGGAGGTCAGCCCCAGCATTTT
CDR3aa: CASGQGGQPQHF

d_gene: .
abundance: .
j_gene: TRBJ1-2
v_gene: TRBV24-1
CDR3nt: TGTGCCACCAGTGTCCCCGCCCTGGCACATATTCCTCCTAACTATGGCTACACCTTC
CDR3aa: CATSVPALAHIPPNYGYTF

d_gene: .
abundance: .
j_gene: TRBJ1-1
v_gene: TRBV5-1
CDR3nt: TGCGCCAGCAGCTTGGGCGGGGGCGGCACTGAAGCTTTCTTT
CDR3aa: CASSLGGGGTEAFF

d_gene: TRBD1
abundance: .
j_gene: TRBJ2-1
v_gene: TRBV11-3
CDR3nt: TGTGCCAGCAGCCACAGGGGGACGGATGAGCAGTTCTTC
CDR3aa: CASSHRGTDEQFF

d_gene: .
abundance: once
j_gene: TRBJ1-2
v_gene: TRBV3-1/TRBV3-2
CDR3nt: TGTGCCAGCAGCCACCGGGAGGGCTACACCTTC
CDR3aa: CASSHREGYTF

d_gene: TRBD1
abundance: few
j_gene: TRBJ2-5
v_gene: TRBV29-1
CDR3nt: TGCAGCGTATACGGGACAGCACAAGAGACCCAGTACTTC
CDR3aa: CSVYGTAQETQYF

d_gene: .
abundance: .
j_gene: TRBJ1-4
v_gene: TRBV5-1
CDR3nt: TGCGCCAGCAGCTTGAGGGCAGGGGCTAATGAAAAACTGTTTTTT
CDR3aa: CASSLRAGANEKLFF

d_gene: .
abundance: .
j_gene: TRBJ1-6
v_gene: TRBV4-2
CDR3nt: TGTGCCAGCAGCCAAGAGGCGGGGCCCTATAATTCACCCCTCCACTTT
CDR3aa: CASSQEAGPYNSPLHF

d_gene: .
abundance: few
j_gene: TRBJ1-1
v_gene: TRBV7-2
CDR3nt: TGTGCCAGCAGCCTTGAGGGTCGGACTGAAGCTTTCTTT
CDR3aa: CASSLEGRTEAFF

d_gene: .
abundance: .
j_gene: TRBJ2-5
v_gene: TRBV10-3
CDR3nt: TGTGCCATCAGTCCCAGGAGGGAGACCCAGTACTTC
CDR3aa: CAISPRRETQYF

d_gene: .
abundance: .
j_gene: TRBJ2-2
v_gene: TRBV6-5
CDR3nt: TGTGCCAGCAGTCGGGCCGGGGAGCTGTTTTTT
CDR3aa: CASSRAGELFF

d_gene: TRBD1
abundance: once
j_gene: TRBJ1-3
v_gene: TRBV7-9
CDR3nt: TGTGCCAGCAGTATGCAGGGGGATGGAAACACCATATATTTT
CDR3aa: CASSMQGDGNTIYF

d_gene: .
abundance: .
j_gene: TRBJ1-4
v_gene: TRBV6-6
CDR3nt: TGTGCCAGCAGTTACTCACAGGGCAATGAAAAACTGTTTTTT
CDR3aa: CASSYSQGNEKLFF

d_gene: .
abundance: once
j_gene: TRBJ2-7
v_gene: TRBV3-1/TRBV3-2
CDR3nt: TGTGCCAGCAGCCAAGAATACAGAAGCTCCTACGAGCAGTACTTC
CDR3aa: CASSQEYRSSYEQYF

d_gene: .
abundance: .
j_gene: TRBJ1-5
v_gene: TRBV2
CDR3nt: TGTGCCAGCAGTACACAGGGTTGGGGAGTAGGCAATCAGCCCCAGCATTTT
CDR3aa: CASSTQGWGVGNQPQHF

d_gene: .
abundance: .
j_gene: TRBJ1-2
v_gene: TRBV4-1
CDR3nt: TGCGCCAGCAGCCAGAGCCAGGGTGGATTAAGCTATGGCTACACCTTC
CDR3aa: CASSQSQGGLSYGYTF

d_gene: .
abundance: .
j_gene: TRBJ1-2
v_gene: TRBV5-1
CDR3nt: TGCGCCAGCAGCTTGGGACAGGTGGGCTACACCTTC
CDR3aa: CASSLGQVGYTF

d_gene: .
abundance: .
j_gene: TRBJ2-1
v_gene: TRBV7-7
CDR3nt: TGTGCCAGCAGCCTCTTAGCGGGACAGCGAGAGGAGCAGTTCTTC
CDR3aa: CASSLLAGQREEQFF

d_gene: TRBD1
abundance: .
j_gene: TRBJ2-5
v_gene: TRBV27
CDR3nt: TGTGCCAGCAGTCCTGGGACAGGGTGGACCCAGTACTTC
CDR3aa: CASSPGTGWTQYF

d_gene: TRBD1
abundance: once
j_gene: TRBJ2-1
v_gene: TRBV9
CDR3nt: TGTGCCAGCAGCGTAGGTGGCAGGGGGCGAGGGAATGAGCAGTTCTTC
CDR3aa: CASSVGGRGRGNEQFF

d_gene: .
abundance: .
j_gene: TRBJ2-5
v_gene: TRBV9
CDR3nt: TGTGCCAGCAGCGTAGCCTTCTCCGGGACCCAGTACTTC
CDR3aa: CASSVAFSGTQYF

d_gene: .
abundance: few
j_gene: TRBJ2-7
v_gene: TRBV4-1
CDR3nt: TGCGCCAGCAGCCCGACACGGACTCAATCCTACGAGCAGTACTTC
CDR3aa: CASSPTRTQSYEQYF

d_gene: .
abundance: .
j_gene: TRBJ1-2
v_gene: TRBV4-1
CDR3nt: TGCGCCAGCAGCCAAGGGGGGACTTATGGCTACACCTTC
CDR3aa: CASSQGGTYGYTF

d_gene: TRBD1
abundance: .
j_gene: TRBJ2-3
v_gene: TRBV9
CDR3nt: TGTGCCAGCAGCGCCGGGGACAGTCCACAAAATACGCAGTATTTT
CDR3aa: CASSAGDSPQNTQYF

d_gene: TRBD1
abundance: .
j_gene: TRBJ2-2
v_gene: TRBV18
CDR3nt: TGTGCCAGCTCGCAGACAGGGGTGAGCGGGGAGCTGTTTTTT
CDR3aa: CASSQTGVSGELFF

d_gene: .
abundance: .
j_gene: TRBJ1-2
v_gene: TRBV4-2
CDR3nt: TGTGCCAGCAGCCTAATTAAAAGGGGGGGCGGTGGCTACACCTTC
CDR3aa: CASSLIKRGGGGYTF

d_gene: .
abundance: .
j_gene: TRBJ2-7
v_gene: TRBV14
CDR3nt: TGTGCCAGCAGCCAGTTGACAGGCTCCTACGAGCAGTACTTC
CDR3aa: CASSQLTGSYEQYF

d_gene: .
abundance: .
j_gene: TRBJ1-1
v_gene: TRBV3-1/TRBV3-2
CDR3nt: TGTGCCAGCAGCCTTATGAACACTGAAGCTTTCTTT
CDR3aa: CASSLMNTEAFF

d_gene: .
abundance: .
j_gene: TRBJ2-4
v_gene: TRBV28
CDR3nt: TGTGCCAGCAGTTTTGGATACGGTAACTCAGGTACCTTGCTAGCCAAAAACATTCAGTACTTC
CDR3aa: CASSFGYGNSGTLLAKNIQYF

d_gene: .
abundance: .
j_gene: TRBJ1-3
v_gene: TRBV7-6
CDR3nt: TGTGCCAGCAAAGCCAGGGCATCTGGAAACACCATATATTTT
CDR3aa: CASKARASGNTIYF

d_gene: .
abundance: .
j_gene: TRBJ1-5
v_gene: TRBV29-1
CDR3nt: TGCAGCGTGGGTGGGGCAGGACACGGCAATCAGCCCCAGCATTTT
CDR3aa: CSVGGAGHGNQPQHF

d_gene: TRBD1
abundance: .
j_gene: TRBJ2-7
v_gene: TRBV18
CDR3nt: TGTGCCAGCTCAGTCAGGGACAGCTCCTACGAGCAGTACTTC
CDR3aa: CASSVRDSSYEQYF

d_gene: .
abundance: .
j_gene: TRBJ2-7
v_gene: TRBV7-9
CDR3nt: TGTGCCAGCAACCGCCGGTTGGGGCAGGGTGGCTACGAGCAGTACTTC
CDR3aa: CASNRRLGQGGYEQYF

d_gene: .
abundance: few
j_gene: TRBJ1-5
v_gene: TRBV19
CDR3nt: TGTGCCAGTGGCCCGGGGTTCAGGAGCAATCAGCCCCAGCATTTT
CDR3aa: CASGPGFRSNQPQHF

d_gene: .
abundance: .
j_gene: TRBJ2-7
v_gene: TRBV18
CDR3nt: TGTGCCAGCTCACTTGCATCGGCAGGGGCGCGTAGTGAGCAGTACTTC
CDR3aa: CASSLASAGARSEQYF

d_gene: .
abundance: .
j_gene: TRBJ1-1
v_gene: TRBV18
CDR3nt: TGTGCCAGCTCACCATCGGGACACGGGGTGGTGGAAGCTTTCTTT
CDR3aa: CASSPSGHGVVEAFF

d_gene: .
abundance: .
j_gene: TRBJ2-3
v_gene: TRBV11-2
CDR3nt: TGTGCCAGCAGCTTAGTTCGACAGGTCGATCCAGATACGCAGTATTTT
CDR3aa: CASSLVRQVDPDTQYF